The 29 T cell receptor beta chains below come from one sample, sequenced in a study of blood T cell repertoires in COVID-19. Sequencing used immunoSEQ multiplex PCR; TCRdb keeps in-frame clones, though not all of them. This table holds tens of thousands of clones, 90% to 95% found once. The material sequenced was peripheral blood. Receptors were obtained from a man aged 40-50 years with COVID-19, enrolled during active disease.

The V and J genes are TRBV3-1 (or the pseudogene TRBV3-2) and TRBJ1-1, with D uncertain. Trimming cost V 4 bases and J 1 base, with 7 bases left between them. Germline V CDR1 and CDR2: LGHDT, YNNKEL (reference sequence). CDR3 length: 13 amino acids. The CDR3 DNA reads as TGTGCCAGCAGCCTGGGAGGGAACACTGAAGCTTTCTTT. Translation: CASSLGGNTEAFF.

The genes are TRBV11-1 and TRBJ2-5; D remains ambiguous. Germline CDR1 reads SGHAT; CDR2 reads FQDESV (reference sequence). The CDR3 is made up of 13 amino acids. Deletions cut 1 base from V and 2 bases from J, with 5 bases between. The chain's CDR3 is CASSLGLQETQYF. CDR3 in DNA: TGTGCCAGCAGCTTAGGACTGCAAGAGACCCAGTACTTC. The full variable domain, rest sourced from reference TRBV11-1 and TRBJ2-5, is EAEVAQSPRYKITEKSQAVAFWCDPISGHATLYWYRQILGQGPELLVQFQDESVVDDSQLPKDRFSAERLKGVDSTLKIQPAELGDSAMYLCASSLGLQETQYFGPGTRLLVL.

The chain couples TRBV2 to TRBJ2-7, with D unresolved. Germline V gene lookup returns CDR1 SNHLY and CDR2 FYNNEI. The V end lost 0 bases, the J end lost 5 bases, and 20 bases lay between the germline ends. The CDR3 runs 17 residues. The CDR3 loop reads CASSEAGRWASFHEQYF. DNA for the CDR3: TGTGCCAGCAGTGAAGCGGGCCGGTGGGCATCATTCCACGAGCAGTACTTC.

V gene TRBV5-4 combines with J gene TRBJ2-7, with D possibly matching TRBD1 (6 bases). Germline V lookup: CDR1 SGHNT, CDR2 YYREEE (reference sequence). This CDR3 contains 13 residues. The V gene lost 0 bases and the J gene lost 5 bases, with 9 bases spanning the gap. The CDR3 DNA follows: TGTGCCAGCAGCTTGGGCAAGGGGGACGAGCAGTACTTC. Its protein is CASSLGKGDEQYF.

The chain has TRBV5-1 and TRBJ1-1; TRBD1 matches at 10 bases. Germline-derived CDR1 and CDR2 are SGHRS and YFSETQ. The J segment lost 4 bases and the V segment lost 6 bases, leaving 9 bases of the junction unmatched. This CDR3 spans 15 amino acids. This chain's CDR3 is CASKGQGVGGTEAFF. The DNA for the CDR3 is TGCGCCAGCAAAGGACAGGGGGTAGGGGGCACTGAAGCTTTCTTT.

The chain joins TRBV6-5 to TRBJ1-5; 8 bases are a match to TRBD1. The germline CDR1 and CDR2 sequences are MNHEY and SVGAGI. J lost 1 base, V lost 6 bases, and 5 bases had no gene match. CDR3 length: 15 amino acids. The CDR3 nucleotides read TGTGCCAGCAGACTTAGGACAGGGAGCAATCAGCCCCAGCATTTT. Amino acids: CASRLRTGSNQPQHF.

V and J are TRBV5-4 and TRBJ2-5; 8 bases fit TRBD2. The germline gives CDR1 SGHNT, CDR2 YYREEE (reference sequence). V was clipped by 3 bases and J by 5 bases; unmatched bases: 12. The CDR3 runs to 16 residues. CDR3 coding DNA: TGTGCCAGCAGCTACACAAAAGGACTAGCAGCGGAGACCCAGTACTTC. It is translated as CASSYTKGLAAETQYF. Based on the CDR3 plus reference TRBV5-4 and TRBJ2-5, the full variable domain is ETGVTQSPTHLIKTRGQQVTLRCSSQSGHNTVSWYQQALGQGPQFIFQYYREEENGRGNFPPRFSGLQFPNYSSELNVNALELDDSALYLCASSYTKGLAAETQYFGPGTRLLVL.

This sequence joins TRBV2 and TRBJ2-1; TRBD1 is a possible D gene (6 bases). V was clipped by 5 bases and J by 1 base, with 12 bases between them. Germline V CDR1 and CDR2: SNHLY, FYNNEI. The CDR3 is 15 amino acids. CDR3 in amino acids: CASSSQGFSYNEQFF. The DNA for the CDR3 is TGTGCCAGCAGTTCCCAGGGGTTTTCCTACAATGAGCAGTTCTTC.

The CDR3 region is CASHGLGEQYF. CDR3 in DNA: TGTGCCAGCCATGGGCTGGGCGAGCAGTACTTC. The V and J genes are TRBV6-5 and TRBJ2-7; D remains ambiguous. The V gene's germline CDR1 is MNHEY and CDR2 SVGAGI. Deletions cut 8 bases from V and 6 bases from J, with 11 bases between. The CDR3 covers 11 residues.

The chain links TRBV3-1 (or the pseudogene TRBV3-2) to TRBJ2-1; perhaps TRBD1 as D (5 bases). V was clipped by 1 base and J by 7 bases, with 11 bases between them. The CDR3 is 14 residues long. Per the germline V gene, CDR1 is LGHDT and CDR2 is YNNKEL (reference sequence). The CDR3 sequence: CASSQGDRGNEQFF. CDR3 nucleotide sequence: TGTGCCAGCAGCCAAGGGGATAGGGGTAATGAGCAGTTCTTC.

The J gene is TRBJ1-1, the V gene TRBV3-1 (or the pseudogene TRBV3-2); maybe TRBD1 (5 bases). Trimming stripped 3 bases from V and 10 bases from J, with 12 bases between. There are 12 residues in the CDR3. Germline-derived CDR1 and CDR2 are LGHDT and YNNKEL (reference sequence). CDR3 sequence (DNA): TGTGCCAGCAGCCAGTCAGGGTGGGGAGCTTTCTTT. It yields the protein CASSQSGWGAFF.

V and J are TRBV6-1 and TRBJ2-3; 7 bases are a match to TRBD1. Per the germline V gene, CDR1 is MNHNS and CDR2 is SASEGT. V dropped 3 bases and J dropped 2; count of bases not matched to a gene: 8. This CDR3 is 16 amino acids long. The CDR3 protein is CASSEGWGQFTDTQYF. DNA for the CDR3: TGTGCCAGCAGTGAGGGTTGGGGACAGTTCACAGATACGCAGTATTTT.

The rearrangement uses TRBV2 and TRBJ1-3, with 11 bases matching TRBD1. The CDR3 has 17 residues. Germline V CDR1 and CDR2: SNHLY, FYNNEI. Trimming cost V 2 bases and J 4 bases; bases outside gene matches: 7. DNA for the CDR3: TGTGCCAGCAGTGAAAACTCCGGACAGGGGGCGGGAAACACCATATATTTT. Translation: CASSENSGQGAGNTIYF. Combining the CDR3 with reference TRBV2 and TRBJ1-3 gives the whole variable domain EPEVTQTPSHQVTQMGQEVILRCVPISNHLYFYWYRQILGQKVEFLVSFYNNEISEKSEIFDDQFSVERPDGSNFTLKIRSTKLEDSAMYFCASSENSGQGAGNTIYFGEGSWLTVV.

V gene TRBV5-5 combines with J gene TRBJ2-7; 7 bases are a match to TRBD1. Germline lookup yields CDR1 SGHKS and CDR2 YYEKEE (reference sequence). V lost 4 bases to trimming and J lost 4 bases; unmatched junction nucleotides: 11. CDR3 size: 15 residues. The CDR3 loop reads CASSPNPTGSYEQYF. The DNA for the CDR3 is TGTGCCAGCAGCCCCAACCCGACAGGGTCTTACGAGCAGTACTTC.

This clone was detected only once. J is TRBJ2-1 and V is TRBV3-1 (or the pseudogene TRBV3-2), with 7 positions matching TRBD1. Germline CDR1 and CDR2: LGHDT and YNNKEL (reference sequence). V lost 4 bases, J lost 6 bases, and 3 bases stayed unmatched. This CDR3 is 13 amino acids long. This CDR3 is CASSLGQPNEQFF. For the CDR3, the DNA is TGTGCCAGCAGCCTGGGACAGCCCAATGAGCAGTTCTTC.

This chain connects TRBV30 to TRBJ2-7; the D gene is possibly TRBD2 (7 bases). Near its end, the DNA agrees better with TRBJ2-1, so the J call may be wrong. Looked up from germline, CDR1 is GTSNPN and CDR2 is SVGIG (reference sequence). CDR3 length: 15 residues. The CDR3 sequence: CAWSVPGGPYNEQFF. The CDR3 DNA is TGTGCCTGGAGTGTACCCGGGGGGCCCTACAATGAGCAGTTCTTC.

The chain recombines TRBV7-2 with TRBJ2-3; unclear D gene. There are 14 residues in the CDR3. The ends were cut back, 5 bases at V and 9 bases at J, with 18 bases in the middle. CDR1 SGHTA and CDR2 FQGNSA come from the germline V gene. The CDR3 is CASSPRGSLGTQYF. As DNA, the CDR3 is TGTGCCAGCAGCCCCCGAGGTTCCCTCGGGACGCAGTATTTT.

The chain carries TRBV19 and TRBJ2-1; possibly TRBD1 for D (5 bases). Germline lookup yields CDR1 LNHDA and CDR2 SQIVND (reference sequence). CDR3 length: 13 residues. The germline V and J ends were trimmed by 7 bases and 5 bases, with 12 bases remaining between them. The CDR3 DNA reads as TGTGCCAGTATGGGCAGGGCGGACAATGAGCAGTTCTTC. Protein product: CASMGRADNEQFF.

The chain joins TRBV19 to TRBJ2-3, with TRBD2 matching 14 bases. Germline V CDR1 and CDR2: LNHDA, SQIVND (reference sequence). This CDR3 comprises 18 residues. V dropped 5 bases and J dropped 8; count of bases not matched to a gene: 15. The CDR3 DNA is TGTGCCAGTAGTGTGCGACTAGCGGGGGGGCCTTTAAGGGGTACGCAGTATTTT. Amino acids: CASSVRLAGGPLRGTQYF.

The V and J genes are TRBV4-1 and TRBJ1-2; D call uncertain. The CDR3 runs to 15 residues. Germline V CDR1 and CDR2: MGHRA, YSYEKL. The V end lost 1 base, the J end lost 3 bases, and 12 bases lay between the germline ends. The CDR3 DNA reads as TGCGCCAGCAGCCAAGTGGACTCCAAATACTATGGCTACACCTTC. It translates to CASSQVDSKYYGYTF.

This chain connects TRBV7-9 to TRBJ1-1, with D possibly matching TRBD1 (5 bases). The germline CDR1 and CDR2 sequences are SEHNR and FQNEAQ (reference sequence). Trimming removed 2 bases from V and 6 bases from J, with 13 bases in between. This CDR3 comprises 14 residues. The CDR3, as DNA: TGTGCCAGCAGCTTATCGCCAGGGAAGGCTGAAGCTTTCTTT. Amino acids: CASSLSPGKAEAFF.

The chain joins TRBV30 to TRBJ2-3, with TRBD2 matching 8 bases. Germline V gives CDR1 GTSNPN, CDR2 SVGIG (reference sequence). This CDR3 comprises 14 residues. Trimming removed 0 bases from V and 4 bases from J; junction bases left unmatched: 3. CDR3 in amino acids: CAWSVTGGADTQYF. The CDR3 DNA reads TGTGCCTGGAGTGTAACCGGGGGGGCAGATACGCAGTATTTT.

This rearrangement joins TRBV28 to TRBJ1-2; D call uncertain. The V gene's germline CDR1 is MDHEN and CDR2 SYDVKM. The V gene lost 6 bases and the J gene lost 4 bases, with 18 bases spanning the gap. The CDR3 is made up of 15 amino acids. CDR3 DNA: TGTGCCAGCAGCCTAGACGGATTATGGAGCTATGGCTACACCTTC. It encodes CASSLDGLWSYGYTF.

This clone was counted a few times. V gene TRBV20-1 combines with J gene TRBJ1-1; no clear D. V shed 0 bases and J shed 7 bases, with 6 bases lying between them. The length of the CDR3 is 11 residues. In germline, CDR1 is DFQATT, CDR2 SNEGSKA (reference sequence). CDR3 nucleotide sequence: TGCAGTGCTAGAGATCAGTTTGAAGCTTTCTTT. This gives the protein CSARDQFEAFF.

The CDR3 nucleotides read TGTGCCAGCAGTGAATCGAAAGCAACCCAAGAGACCCAGTACTTC. It encodes CASSESKATQETQYF. The chain links TRBV25-1 to TRBJ2-5; D gene ambiguous. CDR3 size: 15 residues. The V end lost 1 base, the J end lost 1 base, and 10 bases lay between the germline ends. Per the germline V gene, CDR1 is MGHDK and CDR2 is SYGVNS.

J is TRBJ2-1 and V is TRBV19; 7 bases are a match to TRBD1. V was clipped by 9 bases and J by 5 bases; unmatched bases: 13. Germline CDR1 and CDR2: LNHDA and SQIVND (reference sequence). The length of the CDR3 is 15 residues. In nucleotides, the CDR3 is TGTGCCAGCACCGCCGGGGACAGAAAAAACAATGAGCAGTTCTTC. It codes for CASTAGDRKNNEQFF.

The chain carries TRBV7-9 and TRBJ2-1, with D perhaps TRBD2 (6 bases). V dropped 1 base and J dropped 5 bases, with 12 bases sitting between them. The germline V gene has CDR1 SEHNR and CDR2 FQNEAQ (reference sequence). The CDR3 is 15 residues long. The CDR3 sequence: CASSLGGTYNNEQFF. Written as DNA, the CDR3 is TGTGCCAGCAGCTTAGGCGGGACTTATAACAATGAGCAGTTCTTC.

The genes are TRBV5-1 and TRBJ1-1; D remains ambiguous. Looked up from germline, CDR1 is SGHRS and CDR2 is YFSETQ. The CDR3 totals 13 residues. V lost 4 bases and J 7 bases, leaving 14 bases between the germline ends. CDR3 loop: CASSPPPGGEAFF. CDR3 bases: TGCGCCAGCAGCCCCCCGCCTGGAGGTGAAGCTTTCTTT.

This clone was counted between two and nine times. J is TRBJ1-2 and V is TRBV6-5; 7 bases line up with TRBD1. The CDR3 runs to 13 residues. Germline V gives CDR1 MNHEY, CDR2 SVGAGI. V lost 5 bases to trimming and J lost 3 bases; unmatched junction nucleotides: 3. CDR3 coding DNA: TGTGCCAGCAGTACCGACAGGGACTATGGCTACACCTTC. Translation: CASSTDRDYGYTF.